This is a list of T cell receptor beta chains from one sample in a study of T cells after yellow fever vaccination. TCRdb passed the 5' RACE reads through MiXCR, listing each CDR3 protein once. This sample yields a few hundred thousand distinct CDR3 sequences, of which roughly a fifth are seen a single time; over 11% belongs to the top ten. The source was PBMCs, collected 15 days after the yellow fever booster vaccination. These receptors came from a young man who received the YFV17D yellow fever vaccine. Each CDR3 is given with its conserved first and last residue. D genes are given only for firm matches. Clone size, where shown, is once, few, many, or a class for clones that have expanded.

V: TRBV28; D: .; size: .; J: TRBJ2-1; DNA: TGTGCCAGCAGTTTAGCGGGGTGGTTAGGGACAGAGAACAATGAGCAGTTCTTC; CDR3: CASSLAGWLGTENNEQFF
V: TRBV29-1; D: .; size: once; J: TRBJ1-2; DNA: TGCAGCGTAGACGTGGCCAGTTCTAACTATGGCTACACCTTC; CDR3: CSVDVASSNYGYTF
V: TRBV12-3/TRBV12-4; D: TRBD2; size: few; J: TRBJ2-3; DNA: TGTGCCAGCAGTAGGCAAGCGGGAGCCACAGATACGCAGTATTTT; CDR3: CASSRQAGATDTQYF
V: TRBV7-9; D: TRBD1; size: .; J: TRBJ2-1; DNA: TGTGCCAGCAGCCCCCGGGACAGCATTTACAATGAGCAGTTCTTC; CDR3: CASSPRDSIYNEQFF
V: TRBV6-5; D: TRBD2; size: .; J: TRBJ2-2; DNA: TGTGCCAGCAGTTACTCGCACCCGGGACTAGCGGGATCCGGGGAGCTGTTTTTT; CDR3: CASSYSHPGLAGSGELFF
V: TRBV19; D: .; size: .; J: TRBJ2-1; DNA: TGTGCCAGTAGTTCGCGAGGGCCGGACAATGAGCAGTTCTTC; CDR3: CASSSRGPDNEQFF
V: TRBV29-1; D: TRBD2; size: .; J: TRBJ2-7; DNA: TGCAGCGTTGGAAAAACTAGCGGGAGTTACGAGCAGTACTTC; CDR3: CSVGKTSGSYEQYF
V: TRBV11-2; D: .; size: few; J: TRBJ1-1; DNA: TGTGCCAGCAGCTTAGATTTTACAGACGAAGCTTTCTTT; CDR3: CASSLDFTDEAFF
V: TRBV10-3; D: .; size: .; J: TRBJ2-1; DNA: TGTGCCATCAGTGAAGGTAGTAATTTGGCTGAGCAGTTCTTC; CDR3: CAISEGSNLAEQFF
V: TRBV29-1; D: .; size: .; J: TRBJ2-1; DNA: TGCAGCGTTGATGGCGCAGGGTCCAAGTTCTTC; CDR3: CSVDGAGSKFF
V: TRBV6-1; D: .; size: many; J: TRBJ1-3; DNA: TGTGCCAGCAGCCTTGGAAACACCATATATTTT; CDR3: CASSLGNTIYF
V: TRBV10-3; D: TRBD2; size: many; J: TRBJ2-3; DNA: TGTGCCATCAGTGACAGTGGAGCGGGAGGGCGTAATACGCAGTATTTT; CDR3: CAISDSGAGGRNTQYF
V: TRBV7-9; D: .; size: few; J: TRBJ1-1; DNA: TGTGCCAGCATCGGCGGCGGAAACACTGAAGCTTTCTTT; CDR3: CASIGGGNTEAFF
V: TRBV7-3; D: .; size: many; J: TRBJ2-3; DNA: TGTGCCAGCAGCTCCGTCAGCACAGATACGCAGTATTTT; CDR3: CASSSVSTDTQYF
V: TRBV27; D: TRBD1; size: few; J: TRBJ2-7; DNA: TGTGCCAGCAGTTTGGGACAGGGGAAGGATTACGAGCAGTACTTC; CDR3: CASSLGQGKDYEQYF
V: TRBV20-1; D: TRBD2; size: .; J: TRBJ2-3; DNA: TGCAGTGCTCAAACGGAAACTAGCGGAGATACGCAGTATTTT; CDR3: CSAQTETSGDTQYF
V: TRBV11-2; D: TRBD2; size: few; J: TRBJ2-5; DNA: TGTGCCAGCAACCTAGCGGGAGGGGAGACCCAGTACTTC; CDR3: CASNLAGGETQYF
V: TRBV20-1; D: TRBD2; size: few; J: TRBJ2-1; DNA: TGCAGTGCTAGAGATAATAGCGGGTACAATGAGCAGTTCTTC; CDR3: CSARDNSGYNEQFF
V: TRBV10-3; D: TRBD1; size: .; J: TRBJ2-5; DNA: TGTGCCATCAAAAATACAGGGGGCGGTGAGACCCTGTACTTC; CDR3: CAIKNTGGGETLYF
V: TRBV12-3/TRBV12-4; D: TRBD2; size: .; J: TRBJ2-2; DNA: TGTGCCAGCAGTCCCGATGGGGGAGGGAGGACCGGGGAGCTGTTTTTT; CDR3: CASSPDGGGRTGELFF
V: TRBV10-3; D: .; size: .; J: TRBJ2-1; DNA: TGTGCCATCAGTGAGTTGATGAATGAGCAGTTCTTC; CDR3: CAISELMNEQFF
V: TRBV20-1; D: TRBD2; size: few; J: TRBJ2-1; DNA: TGCAGCGCCGGGACTAGCGGGAGGTCCTACAATGAGCAGTTCTTC; CDR3: CSAGTSGRSYNEQFF
V: TRBV7-9; D: TRBD1; size: few; J: TRBJ2-1; DNA: TGTGCCAGCAGCCGGGACAGGGATGCGATCTACAATGAGCAGTTCTTC; CDR3: CASSRDRDAIYNEQFF
V: TRBV30; D: .; size: .; J: TRBJ2-1; DNA: TGTGCCTGGAGTAACTTCCTCAATGAGCAGTTCTTC; CDR3: CAWSNFLNEQFF
V: TRBV29-1; D: .; size: .; J: TRBJ2-5; DNA: TGCAGCGTTGGTAGCGGTAAAGAGACCCAGTACTTC; CDR3: CSVGSGKETQYF
V: TRBV4-3; D: TRBD1; size: .; J: TRBJ2-7; DNA: TGCGCCAGCAGCCCACCGACAGGGGACTCCTACGAGCAGTACTTC; CDR3: CASSPPTGDSYEQYF